This TCR beta chain was identified in a study of cytomegalovirus exposure and HLA in healthy donors. In the study overall: The 120 validation repertoires, a later analysis reported, used the same platform as the 700 or so repertoires from the first cohort.

Measured with immunoSEQ multiplex PCR; TCRdb has only the in-frame clones, and not every one. In the table there are fewer than 250,000 clones, around nine tenths of which are singletons. The CDR3 contains 15 residues. Looked up from germline, CDR1 is LNHNV and CDR2 is YYDKDF (reference sequence). Trimming took off 5 bases at V and 5 bases at J, with 19 bases between the two ends. V gene TRBV15 combines with J gene TRBJ2-7; tentative D call: TRBD2 (6 bases). Sequencing used PBMCs. The source of this sequence is a man aged 18 to 30 in good health and CMV-seronegative. Written as DNA, the CDR3 is TGTGCCACCAGCCCCCCGGGGGAAGGGGATCACGAGCAGTACTTC. Its protein is CATSPPGEGDHEQYF.